The 2 T cell receptor beta chains in this list originate from one sample, sequenced in a study of cytomegalovirus exposure and HLA in healthy donors. This PCR relied on a set of 60 Vbeta primers and 13 Jbeta primers. The protocol was immunoSEQ multiplex PCR, while the TCRdb copy is restricted to in-frame clones and leaves out a portion. The sample has some 150,000 clones; roughly 83% are singletons. Sequencing was performed on PBMCs. The receptors stem from a human donor in good health.

This clone was observed a few times. The chain is built from TRBV19 and TRBJ1-1, with 11 bases lining up with TRBD1. CDR3 length equals 14 residues. Germline V gene lookup returns CDR1 LNHDA and CDR2 SQIVND (reference sequence). The J segment lost 8 bases and the V segment lost 6 bases, leaving 8 bases of the junction unmatched. The CDR3: CASSRTGGPAEAFF. DNA for the CDR3: TGTGCCAGTAGCCGGACAGGGGGCCCCGCCGAAGCTTTCTTT.

Comments on this clone: The junction differs from germline at one of its ends, possibly a read error. This chain joins TRBV28 and TRBJ1-2, with D possibly TRBD1 on 5 matching bases. The CDR3 runs to 13 residues. In germline, CDR1 is MDHEN, CDR2 SYDVKM. CDR3 in amino acids: CASSLWGPYGYPF. In DNA, the CDR3 is TGTGCCAGCAGTTTATGGGGGCCATATGGCTACCCCTTC.